A selection of T cell receptor beta chains follows, all from one sample in a study of cytomegalovirus exposure and HLA in healthy donors. Data came from immunoSEQ multiplex PCR; TCRdb stores just in-frame clones and leaves some out. The table has 35,000 to 40,000 clones, 74% seen once. The source material was PBMCs. The origin of the receptors is a young man in good health and CMV-seronegative. Both conserved end residues are part of each CDR3. The D gene is left open where the match is weak. Expanded clones are given a class, and other clones once, few, many or no size at all.

>TRBV7-2|.|TRBJ2-3|.
CASSAQRQYFPDTQYF
TGTGCCAGCAGCGCCCAGAGACAGTACTTTCCAGATACGCAGTATTTT
>TRBV30|TRBD1|TRBJ1-3|.
CAWSSTGDGNTIYF
TGTGCCTGGAGTTCCACAGGGGACGGAAACACCATATATTTT
>TRBV2|.|TRBJ1-2|.
CASSETGGPPNGYTF
TGTGCCAGCAGTGAAACGGGGGGCCCCCCTAATGGCTACACCTTC
>TRBV20-1|.|TRBJ2-1|.
CSAPPFDEQFF
TGCAGTGCTCCCCCTTTCGATGAGCAGTTCTTC
>TRBV10-2|TRBD1|TRBJ1-1|few
CASSESEGAGTEAFF
TGCGCCAGCAGTGAGTCAGAGGGGGCGGGGACTGAAGCTTTCTTT
>TRBV30|.|TRBJ1-1|.
CAWSVAGATEAFF
TGTGCCTGGAGTGTAGCAGGGGCCACTGAAGCTTTCTTT
>TRBV7-8|TRBD2|TRBJ2-1|.
CASSLGLVSREPYNEQFF
TGTGCCAGCAGCTTAGGCCTAGTGTCGCGGGAGCCCTACAATGAGCAGTTCTTC
>TRBV7-8|.|TRBJ1-1|few
CASTRDTQNTEAFF
TGTGCCAGCACACGGGACACCCAGAACACTGAAGCTTTCTTT
>TRBV19|.|TRBJ2-7|.
CASKERVGYKEQYF
TGTGCCAGTAAGGAGAGGGTCGGATACAAGGAGCAGTACTTC
>TRBV7-9|TRBD2|TRBJ2-7|few
CASSSSGSVDEQYF
TGTGCCAGCAGCTCTAGCGGGAGTGTCGACGAGCAGTACTTC
>TRBV5-1|TRBD1|TRBJ2-7|.
CASSSGQGREQYF
TGCGCCAGCAGCTCGGGACAGGGACGCGAGCAGTACTTC
>TRBV10-3|.|TRBJ1-3|.
CASSEQPASGNTIYF
TGTGCCAGCAGTGAACAGCCAGCCTCTGGAAACACCATATATTTT
>TRBV10-3|.|TRBJ2-7|.
CAISDRLTFTYEQYF
TGTGCCATCAGTGATAGACTAACCTTCACCTACGAGCAGTACTTC
>TRBV5-1|TRBD1|TRBJ1-1|.
CASSSQAGGATEAFF
TGCGCCAGCAGCTCCCAGGCAGGGGGTGCGACTGAAGCTTTCTTT
>TRBV7-2|.|TRBJ1-1|.
CASSLDRYTEAFF
TGTGCCAGCAGCTTAGACAGATACACTGAAGCTTTCTTT
>TRBV6-1|.|TRBJ2-7|.
CASSEMRGYEQYF
TGTGCCAGCAGTGAAATGCGCGGTTACGAGCAGTACTTC
>TRBV5-6|.|TRBJ1-5|once
CASSPAGGSNQPQHF
TGTGCCAGCAGCCCAGCGGGGGGAAGCAATCAGCCCCAGCATTTT
>TRBV7-8|.|TRBJ1-1|.
CAVTPGVQMNTEAFF
TGTGCCGTTACACCCGGGGTTCAAATGAACACTGAAGCTTTCTTT
>TRBV10-3|.|TRBJ2-5|.
CAMGPGPETQYF
TGTGCCATGGGGCCCGGCCCAGAGACCCAGTACTTC
>TRBV19|TRBD2|TRBJ2-1|.
CASSIMVLAGGYNEQFF
TGTGCCAGTAGTATAATGGTGCTAGCGGGGGGGTACAATGAGCAGTTCTTC
>TRBV7-8|.|TRBJ2-1|.
CASSLAELAYNEQFF
TGTGCCAGCAGCTTAGCGGAGTTAGCCTACAATGAGCAGTTCTTC
>TRBV6-1|.|TRBJ1-4|.
CASREALKEKLFF
TGTGCCAGCAGGGAGGCCTTGAAGGAAAAACTGTTTTTT
>TRBV28|TRBD1|TRBJ2-7|.
CASSSATRDRGIYEQYF
TGTGCCAGCAGTTCAGCTACCAGGGACAGGGGGATCTACGAGCAGTACTTC
>TRBV5-5|TRBD2|TRBJ2-5|.
CASSLASVTGTARGGETQYF
TGTGCCAGCAGCTTGGCCTCTGTGACAGGGACTGCGCGGGGGGGAGAGACCCAGTACTTC
>TRBV5-6|TRBD1|TRBJ2-1|.
CASSFAGTGREFF
TGTGCCAGCAGCTTTGCCGGGACAGGGAGGGAGTTCTTC
>TRBV7-3|.|TRBJ1-2|.
CASSLSKVPSSNPSF
TGTGCCAGCAGCTTAAGTAAAGTCCCTTCCTCTAATCCTTCCTTC
>TRBV2|TRBD1|TRBJ1-5|.
CASRADGQESNQPQHF
TGTGCCAGCAGAGCCGACGGACAGGAAAGTAATCAGCCCCAGCATTTT